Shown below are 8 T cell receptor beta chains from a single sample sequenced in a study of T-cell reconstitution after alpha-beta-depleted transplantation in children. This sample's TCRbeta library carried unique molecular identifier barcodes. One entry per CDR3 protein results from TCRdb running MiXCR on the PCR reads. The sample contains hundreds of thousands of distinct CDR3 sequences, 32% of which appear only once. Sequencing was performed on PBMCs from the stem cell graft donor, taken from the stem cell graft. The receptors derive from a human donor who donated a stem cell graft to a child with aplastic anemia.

CDR3 protein: CASSQGMEYGYTF. As DNA, the CDR3 is TGCGCCAGCAGCCAAGGCATGGAGTATGGCTACACCTTC. This chain uses TRBV4-1 with TRBJ1-2; D remains unclear. There are 13 residues in the CDR3. The germline CDR1 and CDR2 sequences are MGHRA and YSYEKL. The V and J ends lost 1 base and 5 bases respectively, with 8 bases between them.

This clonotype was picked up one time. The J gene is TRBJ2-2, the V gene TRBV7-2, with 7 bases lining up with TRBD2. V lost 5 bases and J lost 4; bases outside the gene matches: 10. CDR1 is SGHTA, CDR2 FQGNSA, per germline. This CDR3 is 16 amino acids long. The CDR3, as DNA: TGTGCCAGCAGCACGCAATGGTCGGGGGGCACCGGGGAGCTGTTTTTT. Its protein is CASSTQWSGGTGELFF. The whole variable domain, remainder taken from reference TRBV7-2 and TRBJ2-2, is GAGVSQSPSNKVTEKGKDVELRCDPISGHTALYWYRQSLGQGLEFLIYFQGNSAPDKSGLPSDRFSAERTGGSVSTLTIQRTQQEDSAVYLCASSTQWSGGTGELFFGEGSRLTVL.

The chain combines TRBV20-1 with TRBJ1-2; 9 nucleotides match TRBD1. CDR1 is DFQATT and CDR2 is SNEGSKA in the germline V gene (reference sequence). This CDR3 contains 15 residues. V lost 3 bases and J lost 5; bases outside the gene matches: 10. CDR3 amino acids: CSARGDRDLRYGYTF. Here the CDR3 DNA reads TGCAGTGCTAGGGGGGACAGGGACCTTCGGTATGGCTACACCTTC.

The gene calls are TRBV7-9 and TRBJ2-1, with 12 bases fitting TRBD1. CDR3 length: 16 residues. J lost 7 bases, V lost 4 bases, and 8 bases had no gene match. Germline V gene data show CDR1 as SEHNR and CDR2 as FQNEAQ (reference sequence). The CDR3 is CASSSAGTGGLNEQFF. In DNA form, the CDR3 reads TGTGCCAGCAGCTCGGCGGGGACAGGGGGCCTGAATGAGCAGTTCTTC.

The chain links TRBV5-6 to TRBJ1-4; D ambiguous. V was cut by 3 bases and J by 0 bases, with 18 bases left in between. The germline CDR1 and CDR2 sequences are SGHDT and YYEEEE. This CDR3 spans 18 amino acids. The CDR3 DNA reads TGTGCCAGCAGCTCCGATTCAGGTTTACCAACAACTAATGAAAAACTGTTTTTT. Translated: CASSSDSGLPTTNEKLFF.

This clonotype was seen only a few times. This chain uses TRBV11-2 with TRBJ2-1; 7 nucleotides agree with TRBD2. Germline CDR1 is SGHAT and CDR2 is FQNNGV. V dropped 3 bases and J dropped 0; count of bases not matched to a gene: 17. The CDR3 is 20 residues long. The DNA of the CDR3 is TGTGCCAGCAGCTTGCAGACTAGCCTTACAGGACCCAGCTCCTACAATGAGCAGTTCTTC. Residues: CASSLQTSLTGPSSYNEQFF.

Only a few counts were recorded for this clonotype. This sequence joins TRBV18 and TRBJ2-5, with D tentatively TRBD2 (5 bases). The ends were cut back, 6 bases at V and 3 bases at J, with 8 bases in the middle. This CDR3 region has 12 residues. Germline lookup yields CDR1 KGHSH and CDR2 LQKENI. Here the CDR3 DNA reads TGTGCCAGCTCCCCCGGGAAAGAGACCCAGTACTTC. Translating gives CASSPGKETQYF.

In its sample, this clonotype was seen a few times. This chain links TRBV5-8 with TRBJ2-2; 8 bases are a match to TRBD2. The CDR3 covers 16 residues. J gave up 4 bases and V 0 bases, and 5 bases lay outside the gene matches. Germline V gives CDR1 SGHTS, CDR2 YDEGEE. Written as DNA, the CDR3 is TGTGCCAGCAGCTTGGAGGGCGGGAGGATCACCGGGGAGCTGTTTTTT. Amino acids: CASSLEGGRITGELFF.